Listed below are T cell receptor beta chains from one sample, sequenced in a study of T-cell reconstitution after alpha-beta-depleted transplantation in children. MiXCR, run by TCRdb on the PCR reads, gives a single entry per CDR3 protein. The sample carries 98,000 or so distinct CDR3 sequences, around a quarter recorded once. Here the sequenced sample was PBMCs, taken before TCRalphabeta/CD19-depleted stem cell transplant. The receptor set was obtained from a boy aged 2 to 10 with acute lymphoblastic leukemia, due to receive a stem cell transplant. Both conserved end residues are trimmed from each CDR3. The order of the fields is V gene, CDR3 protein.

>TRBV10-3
AISERPTKESEQY
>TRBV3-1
ASSQGESYQETQY
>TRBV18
ASSRRDKYNEQF
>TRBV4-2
ASSQDRVGGANEQY
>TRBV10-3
AIASGFRTGTEAF
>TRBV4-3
ASSSGSARNTGELF
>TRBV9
ASSAHRAGANVLT
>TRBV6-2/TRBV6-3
ASSYSGRTVDEQF
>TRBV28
ASSSTGSISPQH
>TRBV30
AWSPAGSLGKAF
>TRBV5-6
ASSLLGQGEETQY
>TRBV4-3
ASSQVGENYGYT
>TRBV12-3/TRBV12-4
ASSFSSYNEQF
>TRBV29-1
SVLSGGENEQY
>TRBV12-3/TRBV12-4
ASSFGTGTNSWTQY
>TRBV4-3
ASSQSWVTGELF
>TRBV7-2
ASSLQPGGQF
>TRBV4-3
ASSQDISSGNNEQF
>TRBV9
ASSVLPTSGQETQY
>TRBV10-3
ATTGTSADTQY
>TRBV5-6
ASSGLGGEETQY
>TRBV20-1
SARRGRPPDTQY
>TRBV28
ASSPSGARNEQF
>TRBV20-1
SATTGASKYGYT
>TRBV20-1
SARDQKAGNSYEQY
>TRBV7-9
ASSSRGSGVSDEQF
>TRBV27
ASSLSASASSYNEQF
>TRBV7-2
ASSRRAHTYEQY
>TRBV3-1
ASSPSGGIRFFSYEQY
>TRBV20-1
SALGEPQGSYEQY
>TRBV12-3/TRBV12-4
ASSLSDRKETQY
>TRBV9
ASNPAGSHEQY
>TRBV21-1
ASSKAAGISLEQF